Sequencing of this TCR beta chain was carried out in a study of blood T cell repertoires in COVID-19. Study-level information: Samples came from the United States, Italy and Spain, spanning acute and convalescent COVID-19.

Trimming pared 6 bases from V and 5 bases from J, leaving 7 bases between. The CDR3 extends over 12 amino acids. Looked up from germline, CDR1 is MNHEY and CDR2 is SVGAGI. Profiling relied on immunoSEQ multiplex PCR, and the TCRdb table lists in-frame clones only, not all of them. The data show about 260,000 clones, with approximately 88% seen just once and 9.5% to 13% held by the top ten. The clonotype originates from a woman in her 70s with COVID-19, enrolled during active disease. The sequenced sample was peripheral blood. The chain uses TRBV6-5 and TRBJ2-2, with TRBD2 as a possible D gene (5 bases). The CDR3 region has the DNA TGTGCCAGCAGGCGGACTACCGGGGAGCTGTTTTTT. Its translation: CASRRTTGELFF.